This T cell receptor (beta chain) appears in the sequencing data of a study of shared T cell receptors in the human thymus. TCRdb keeps only in-frame clones here, not all; method: immunoSEQ multiplex PCR. The data hold about 730,000 clones, with approximately 85% observed a single time. The CDR3 is 14 residues long. Germline lookup yields CDR1 LGHNA and CDR2 YSLEER. Trimming shortened V by 0 bases and J by 2 bases, and 8 bases separated the two germline ends. The sample was also linked to a second study, of human thymus T cells. Turning to that study: Donors were healthy Finnish infants having corrective surgery for congenital heart defects. In corrective heart surgery, resections were taken, and these provided the thymus tissue. There appeared to be biased usage of V and J genes in thymic and blood repertoires. Related research reported highly overlapping thymic repertoires among unrelated individuals.

The sample comprised thymocytes. The TCR originated in a girl in the first two years of life with a congenital heart defect. The chain recombines TRBV4-3 with TRBJ2-7; unclear D gene. CDR3 DNA sequence: TGCGCCAGCAGCCAAGACGAGCCTACCTACGAGCAGTACTTC. Protein: CASSQDEPTYEQYF.